This TCR beta chain was documented in a study of CD8 T cells in Susac syndrome. Study overall: The Susac syndrome patients that were sequenced included five or six with active disease and roughly 8 in remission. Susac syndrome patients were untreated, on corticosteroids with some adding intravenous immunoglobulin, or on intravenous immunoglobulin only.

This CDR3 has 14 residues. V was pared by 4 bases and J by 6 bases, with 3 bases of the junction left unmatched. Germline CDR1 DFQATT, CDR2 SNEGSKA (reference sequence). An amount of RNA that ranged from roughly 0.5 to 1 ug was reverse transcribed with random hexamers. Across 54 Vbeta and 13 Jbeta, immunoSEQ multiplex PCR amplified TCR beta CDR3. TCRdb used MiXCR to reprocess the immunoSEQ multiplex PCR reads, holding one entry per CDR3 protein. The sample has some 200,000 distinct CDR3 sequences, more than 85% seen once. Patients with Susac syndrome met diagnostic criteria that were recently defined for definite or probable disease.

The TCR comes from a human donor with Susac syndrome. Sequencing used CD8+ T cells from PBMCs. The rearrangement joins TRBV20-1 to TRBJ2-1; 13 bases match TRBD2. Written as DNA, the CDR3 is TGCAGTGCTAAGGGACTAGCGGGAATCAATGAGCAGTTCTTC. It translates to CSAKGLAGINEQFF.